One sample yielded the 30 T cell receptor beta chains listed below, sequenced in a study of somatic mutations in cytotoxic T cells in rheumatoid arthritis. Sequencing was performed with immunoSEQ multiplex PCR; in TCRdb, only in-frame clones are kept and a portion is missing. The sample includes fewer than 20,000 clones, over 70% of them seen just once. The sample consisted of CD8+ T cells sorted from blood. These receptor sequences come from a man aged 55-75 years in good health.

In its sample, this clone was seen a few times. The V call is TRBV18, the J call TRBJ2-5; 10 nucleotides line up with TRBD2. V was clipped by 2 bases and J by 3 bases; unmatched bases: 9. The CDR3 consists of 17 residues. CDR1 and CDR2 from the germline V gene are KGHSH and LQKENI. The DNA for the CDR3 is TGTGCCAGCTCACCAAGTGAGCTACTAGCGGGGAAAGAGACCCAGTACTTC. Translation: CASSPSELLAGKETQYF.

The V and J genes are TRBV11-3 and TRBJ2-1, with D maybe TRBD2 (6 bases). Germline V gene sequence: CDR1 SGHNT, CDR2 YENEEA. V was clipped by 3 bases and J by 7 bases, with 13 bases between them. There are 14 residues in the CDR3. The CDR3 is CASSFSGRRNEQFF. The CDR3 DNA follows: TGTGCCAGCAGCTTTTCCGGGAGAAGGAATGAGCAGTTCTTC.

This clone showed up just a few times. V and J are TRBV29-1 and TRBJ2-7; possible D gene TRBD2, 5 bases. Germline CDR1 reads SQVTM; CDR2 reads ANQGSEA. Deletions cut 6 bases from V and 3 bases from J, with 9 bases between. This CDR3 is built from 11 residues. Here the CDR3 DNA reads TGCAGCGTCAAAGAGGGCTACGAGCAGTACTTC. This codes for CSVKEGYEQYF.

The gene calls are TRBV6-5 and TRBJ1-1; D is possibly TRBD1 (6 bases). Trimming stripped 1 base from V and 1 base from J, with 7 bases between. The CDR3 contains 14 residues. Per the germline V gene, CDR1 is MNHEY and CDR2 is SVGAGI. CDR3 sequence (DNA): TGTGCCAGCAGTTACTTACAGGGGAACACTGAAGCTTTCTTT. Translation gives CASSYLQGNTEAFF.

The chain carries TRBV6-5 and TRBJ1-5; D might be TRBD1 (5 bases). Trimming took 7 bases from V and 1 from J, leaving 8 bases between them. Germline V gene lookup returns CDR1 MNHEY and CDR2 SVGAGI. This CDR3 is 13 amino acids long. In DNA, the CDR3 is TGTGCCAGCACTAAGGGGAGCAATCAGCCCCAGCATTTT. It yields the protein CASTKGSNQPQHF.

This clone was seen only a few times. The rearrangement joins TRBV29-1 to TRBJ1-2; D perhaps matches TRBD1 (5 bases). The V end was cut by 3 bases, the J end by 2 bases, with 13 bases between. Germline values: CDR1 SQVTM, CDR2 ANQGSEA. The CDR3 has 14 amino acids. The CDR3 spells CSVEGRGINYGYTF. The CDR3 DNA reads as TGCAGCGTTGAGGGTCGGGGGATCAACTATGGCTACACCTTC.

The chain is built from TRBV21-1 and TRBJ2-7; the table's TRBD1 call for D was not verified on the DNA. TRBV21-1 is labeled a pseudogene. The CDR3 is 10 residues long. The CDR3: CAPVTYEQYF. Written as DNA, the CDR3 is TGTGCTCCAGTGACCTACGAGCAGTACTTC.

In this sample, this clone turned up once. CDR3 in DNA: TGTGCCAGCTCAGCCGGGACAGGAGGTGGCTACACCTTC. Translating it yields CASSAGTGGGYTF. The chain employs TRBV18 and TRBJ1-2, with 8 bases fitting TRBD1. V trimming: 5 bases; J trimming: 7 bases; junction bases outside the gene matches: 6. CDR1 KGHSH and CDR2 LQKENI come from the germline V gene. The CDR3 contains 13 residues.

The rearrangement uses TRBV7-9 and TRBJ2-5; 8 bases fit TRBD1. The J call could be wrong; TRBJ2-7 is a better fit for the DNA end. The CDR3 has 16 amino acids. Germline loops: CDR1 SEHNR, CDR2 FQNEAQ (reference sequence). CDR3 in amino acids: CASSLARTGSSYEQYF. The CDR3 DNA sequence: TGTGCCAGCAGCTTAGCTCGGACAGGGAGCTCCTACGAGCAGTACTTC.

V is TRBV2 and J is TRBJ2-1; 11 bases are a match to TRBD2. Looked up from germline, CDR1 is SNHLY and CDR2 is FYNNEI. Trimming cost V 8 bases and J 4 bases; bases outside gene matches: 4. CDR3 length equals 14 residues. In nucleotides, the CDR3 is TGTGCCAGCGAAGGGACTAGCGGATACAATGAGCAGTTCTTC. This codes for CASEGTSGYNEQFF.

The J gene is TRBJ2-7, the V gene TRBV2, with 7 bases that match TRBD1. This CDR3 has 14 amino acids. J was trimmed by 3 bases and V by 8 bases; bases with no gene match: 10. In germline, CDR1 is SNHLY, CDR2 FYNNEI. The CDR3 DNA reads TGTGCCAGCGAAGGTTTTAGGGGGCACTACGAGCAGTACTTC. It encodes CASEGFRGHYEQYF.

Remarks on this clone: Different DNA sequences within this sample yield the same CDR3. This rearrangement joins TRBV7-3 to TRBJ1-3, with no clear D. In germline, CDR1 is SGHTA, CDR2 FQGTGA. CDR3 length: 14 amino acids. With 5 bases removed from V and 0 bases from J, the gap between germline ends came to 8 bases. CDR3 DNA: TGTGCCAGCAGCCTGGGCAGCTCTGGAAACACCATATATTTT. It is translated as CASSLGSSGNTIYF.

The chain recombines TRBV4-1 with TRBJ2-3; unclear D gene. From germline, CDR1 is MGHRA and CDR2 YSYEKL. V lost 1 base and J 6 bases, leaving 14 bases between the germline ends. The CDR3 extends over 15 amino acids. CDR3 protein: CASSQVSGTQDTQYF. The CDR3 DNA reads TGCGCCAGCAGCCAAGTATCTGGTACACAGGATACGCAGTATTTT.

In its sample, this clone was seen a few times. DNA for the CDR3: TGCAGCGTTGACTACACAGGGAGCGGGGAGCTGTTTTTT. As protein: CSVDYTGSGELFF. V is TRBV29-1 and J is TRBJ2-2; weak D call: TRBD1 (6 bases). The V end was cut by 3 bases, the J end by 7 bases, with 12 bases between. The CDR3 consists of 13 residues. Germline V gives CDR1 SQVTM, CDR2 ANQGSEA.

In this sample, this clone turned up once. The chain has TRBV6-5 and TRBJ2-2; D remains unclear. This CDR3 is 12 amino acids long. V lost 7 bases, J lost 5 bases, and 8 bases lay in between. In germline, CDR1 is MNHEY, CDR2 SVGAGI. CDR3 sequence reads: CASTPRTGELFF. CDR3 DNA sequence: TGTGCCAGCACCCCTCGTACCGGGGAGCTGTTTTTT.

This clone was found a few times. This chain uses TRBV28 with TRBJ1-5; maybe TRBD1 (6 bases). The CDR3 spans 16 residues. V shed 4 bases and J shed 3 bases, with 16 bases lying between them. Germline V gene data show CDR1 as MDHEN and CDR2 as SYDVKM. The CDR3 region has the DNA TGTGCCAGCAGTTCTATTTCGGACAGTTTCAATCAGCCCCAGCATTTT. Its translation: CASSSISDSFNQPQHF.

CDR3 DNA: TGTGCCAGCGGAAGACCAGACAGCCATGGCTACACCTTC. Translating it yields CASGRPDSHGYTF. V usage is TRBV27 and J usage is TRBJ1-2, with D maybe TRBD1 (5 bases). Germline-derived CDR1 and CDR2 are MNHEY and SMNVEV (reference sequence). This CDR3 has 13 residues. V lost 8 bases, J lost 6 bases, and 16 bases lay in between.

The chain combines TRBV7-9 with TRBJ2-3; 7 bases map to TRBD2. V dropped 5 bases and J dropped 0; count of bases not matched to a gene: 11. The CDR3 contains 17 residues. The germline V gene encodes CDR1 SEHNR and CDR2 FQNEAQ (reference sequence). CDR3 coding DNA: TGTGCCAGCAGCCCGTCCCCTAGCGGAAGAAGCACAGATACGCAGTATTTT. Residues: CASSPSPSGRSTDTQYF.

The chain is built from TRBV27 and TRBJ1-2; D ambiguous. CDR1 MNHEY and CDR2 SMNVEV come from the germline V gene (reference sequence). V shed 2 bases and J shed 2 bases, with 9 bases lying between them. The CDR3 is 14 amino acids. The CDR3 here is CASSLSDTNYGYTF. The CDR3 DNA is TGTGCCAGCAGTTTAAGTGACACCAACTATGGCTACACCTTC.

This chain uses TRBV9 with TRBJ2-7, with TRBD1 matching 9 bases. Trimming at V came to 4 bases and at J to 0 bases, leaving 5 bases not matched to a gene. The germline gives CDR1 SGDLS, CDR2 YYNGEE. The CDR3 is made up of 15 amino acids. CDR3 in amino acids: CASSKDRGGSYEQYF. In DNA form, the CDR3 reads TGTGCCAGCAGCAAGGACAGGGGAGGCTCCTACGAGCAGTACTTC.

The gene calls are TRBV2 and TRBJ1-5; D unresolved. This CDR3 contains 15 residues. Germline values: CDR1 SNHLY, CDR2 FYNNEI. With 3 bases removed from V and 0 bases from J, the gap between germline ends came to 9 bases. CDR3 in DNA: TGTGCCAGCAGTGACAGCGCAGTTAGCAATCAGCCCCAGCATTTT. Its translation is CASSDSAVSNQPQHF.

This clone was recorded a few times. The rearrangement joins TRBV2 to TRBJ2-7; D is possibly TRBD2 (5 bases). CDR1 and CDR2 (germline): SNHLY, FYNNEI. The CDR3 runs 11 residues. The ends were cut back, 6 bases at V and 12 bases at J, with 15 bases in the middle. As DNA, the CDR3 is TGTGCCAGCAGGGGAGATCCTACGCGGTACTTC. Its protein product is CASRGDPTRYF.

CDR3 sequence reads: CASSVRPGHFSYEQYF. DNA of the CDR3: TGTGCCAGCAGCGTAAGACCGGGACACTTCTCCTACGAGCAGTACTTC. The chain has TRBV2 and TRBJ2-7, with a possible D match to TRBD1 (6 bases). The germline V and J ends were trimmed by 6 bases and 0 bases, with 18 bases remaining between them. Germline CDR1 reads SNHLY; CDR2 reads FYNNEI. The CDR3 covers 16 residues.

This chain uses TRBV11-2 with TRBJ2-1, with TRBD2 matching 7 bases. The CDR3 length is 16 residues. Trimming cost V 1 base and J 3 bases; bases outside gene matches: 6. In germline, CDR1 is SGHAT, CDR2 FQNNGV. CDR3 sequence: CASSLVGAGIYNEQFF. As DNA, the CDR3 is TGTGCCAGCAGCTTAGTCGGAGCGGGGATCTACAATGAGCAGTTCTTC.

V usage is TRBV19 and J usage is TRBJ2-7; 9 bases match TRBD2. Germline CDR1 LNHDA, CDR2 SQIVND (reference sequence). The junction had 10 bases not matched to a gene; V was cut back by 7 bases and J by 6 bases. This CDR3 is built from 14 residues. The CDR3 spells CASNPGLAYGEQYF. The CDR3 DNA follows: TGTGCCAGTAATCCGGGACTAGCATATGGCGAGCAGTACTTC.

In the case of this clone: At the DNA level, this CDR3 is encoded by other sequences in the same sample as well. J is TRBJ2-7 and V is TRBV5-4, with D maybe TRBD1 (5 bases). Germline values: CDR1 SGHNT, CDR2 YYREEE (reference sequence). Trimming shortened V by 0 bases and J by 2 bases, and 9 bases separated the two germline ends. CDR3 length: 14 residues. The CDR3 sequence is CASSLGQGAYEQYF. The CDR3 DNA sequence: TGTGCCAGCAGCTTGGGCCAGGGTGCCTACGAGCAGTACTTC.

The rearrangement uses TRBV14 and TRBJ1-2; D gene unclear. Germline assignment: CDR1 SGHDN and CDR2 FVKESK. This CDR3 contains 17 residues. The germline V and J ends were trimmed by 1 base and 2 bases, with 17 bases remaining between them. CDR3: CASSQAAAVGGNYGYTF. Written as DNA, the CDR3 is TGTGCCAGCAGCCAAGCGGCAGCGGTCGGTGGGAACTATGGCTACACCTTC.

V usage is TRBV2 and J usage is TRBJ2-2, with a possible D match to TRBD1 (6 bases). V was cut by 3 bases and J by 6 bases, with 11 bases left in between. Germline loops: CDR1 SNHLY, CDR2 FYNNEI. The CDR3 runs to 14 residues. CDR3 nucleotide sequence: TGTGCCAGCAGTGATGAGACAGGCGCCGGGGAGCTGTTTTTT. Protein product: CASSDETGAGELFF.

This clone was observed a single time. This sequence joins TRBV5-4 and TRBJ2-4; weak D call: TRBD1 (5 bases). This CDR3 contains 17 residues. Germline values: CDR1 SGHNT, CDR2 YYREEE (reference sequence). V was pared by 4 bases and J by 2 bases, with 19 bases between. CDR3 protein: CASSQMVGVRTKNIQYF. As DNA, the CDR3 is TGTGCCAGCAGCCAGATGGTAGGGGTGAGGACCAAAAACATTCAGTACTTC.

CDR3 amino acids: CASSSRSSRTETQYF. Here the CDR3 DNA reads TGTGCCAGCAGCTCCCGGTCGTCCCGAACGGAGACCCAGTACTTC. The chain joins TRBV7-9 to TRBJ2-5; no firm D call. The V end lost 4 bases, the J end lost 5 bases, and 17 bases lay between the germline ends. Per the germline V gene, CDR1 is SEHNR and CDR2 is FQNEAQ (reference sequence). The CDR3 extends over 15 amino acids.